These 23 T cell receptor beta chains were sequenced from one sample in a study of blood T cell repertoires in COVID-19. Assay: immunoSEQ multiplex PCR; the TCRdb copy retains only in-frame clones and omits some. The sample includes 95,000 to 150,000 clones, roughly 89% of them seen just once. Sequenced sample: peripheral blood. The source is a woman in her forties or fifties with acute or convalescent COVID-19.

The genes are TRBV4-1 and TRBJ2-7, with a tentative D call TRBD1 (5 bases). The CDR3 is 13 amino acids. V lost 5 bases, J lost 4 bases, and 12 bases lay in between. Germline V gene data show CDR1 as MGHRA and CDR2 as YSYEKL. This chain's CDR3 is CASSVQGGYEQYF. Written as DNA, the CDR3 is TGCGCCAGCAGCGTTCAGGGTGGTTACGAGCAGTACTTC.

This sequence joins TRBV29-1 and TRBJ1-2; 7 bases fit TRBD1. V lost 3 bases and J lost 4; bases outside the gene matches: 11. Germline assignment: CDR1 SQVTM and CDR2 ANQGSEA. The CDR3 is 15 amino acids. The CDR3 nucleotides read TGCAGCGTTGATATCCAAGGGGGCGCGGGCTATGGCTACACCTTC. Translation: CSVDIQGGAGYGYTF.

The DNA of the CDR3 is TGTGCCAGCAGGACCAGCGGGGGGGCGGTCAATGAGCAGTTCTTC. Translation gives CASRTSGGAVNEQFF. The chain is built from TRBV2 and TRBJ2-1; 10 nucleotides match TRBD2. Germline CDR1 SNHLY, CDR2 FYNNEI. The CDR3 loop spans 15 amino acids. V lost 6 bases, J lost 6 bases, and 8 bases stayed unmatched. Combining the CDR3 with reference TRBV2 and TRBJ2-1 gives the whole variable domain EPEVTQTPSHQVTQMGQEVILRCVPISNHLYFYWYRQILGQKVEFLVSFYNNEISEKSEIFDDQFSVERPDGSNFTLKIRSTKLEDSAMYFCASRTSGGAVNEQFFGPGTRLTVL.

The rearrangement joins TRBV6-6 to TRBJ2-2; no reliable D call. The CDR3 sequence is 16 residues long. Germline CDR1 reads MNHNY; CDR2 reads SVGAGI (reference sequence). V lost 5 bases, J lost 3 bases, and 16 bases lay in between. The CDR3 sequence: CASSRVWATDTGELFF. CDR3 coding DNA: TGTGCCAGCAGTCGAGTGTGGGCTACCGACACCGGGGAGCTGTTTTTT.

This chain uses TRBV21-1 with TRBJ2-7; TRBD1 is the table's D call and was not checked against the DNA. TRBV21-1 corresponds to a pseudogene. The CDR3 totals 13 residues. The CDR3 protein is CASSKVFTSEQYF. The CDR3 DNA is TGTGCCAGCAGCAAAGTGTTCACAAGCGAGCAGTACTTC.

This chain links TRBV5-6 with TRBJ2-2, with 8 bases that match TRBD2. Germline V CDR1 and CDR2: SGHDT, YYEEEE. The CDR3 has 15 residues. The V segment lost 4 bases and the J segment 4 bases; nucleotides outside the gene matches: 6. The CDR3 spells CASSPAGGGTGELFF. The CDR3 DNA is TGTGCCAGCAGCCCGGCCGGGGGGGGCACCGGGGAGCTGTTTTTT.

In its sample, this clone was seen a few times. V gene TRBV7-6 combines with J gene TRBJ2-3; 11 nucleotides line up with TRBD2. The CDR3 is made up of 17 amino acids. Trimming took 5 bases from V and 8 from J; bases not matched to a gene: 15. In germline, CDR1 is SGHVS, CDR2 FNYEAQ. CDR3 DNA sequence: TGTGCCAGCAGCCCCCGGTTTAGCGGGGGGGTCAGCGGTACGCAGTATTTT. Translating it yields CASSPRFSGGVSGTQYF.

V and J are TRBV5-1 and TRBJ1-1; D unclear. CDR3 length: 14 amino acids. The ends were cut back, 0 bases at V and 2 bases at J, with 8 bases in the middle. Per germline, CDR1 SGHRS and CDR2 YFSETQ. CDR3 sequence reads: CASSLAALNTEAFF. The CDR3 DNA reads TGCGCCAGCAGCTTGGCCGCCCTAAACACTGAAGCTTTCTTT.

DNA of the CDR3: TGTGCCAGCCAAGTGTCCAGGGGTTTAACTGAAGCTTTCTTT. Its translation is CASQVSRGLTEAFF. The rearrangement joins TRBV27 to TRBJ1-1, with D perhaps matching TRBD1 (6 bases). The CDR3 has 14 amino acids. Trimming pared 8 bases from V and 5 bases from J, leaving 18 bases between. From germline, CDR1 is MNHEY and CDR2 SMNVEV (reference sequence).

The chain carries TRBV3-1 (or the pseudogene TRBV3-2) and TRBJ2-3; TRBD2 agrees at 7 bases. CDR3 length: 17 residues. The J segment lost 5 bases and the V segment lost 4 bases, leaving 15 bases of the junction unmatched. In germline, CDR1 is LGHDT, CDR2 YNNKEL (reference sequence). The chain's CDR3 is CASSPGPSIWEGDTQYF. CDR3 DNA sequence: TGTGCCAGCAGCCCCGGACCGTCTATATGGGAGGGAGATACGCAGTATTTT.

V and J are TRBV27 and TRBJ1-1; perhaps TRBD1 as D (5 bases). Per the germline V gene, CDR1 is MNHEY and CDR2 is SMNVEV (reference sequence). V shed 4 bases and J shed 4 bases, with 22 bases lying between them. This CDR3 contains 17 residues. The CDR3 bases are TGTGCCAGCAGTTCCGACGCGGGGGGAAGGGCGGGCACTGAAGCTTTCTTT. Residues: CASSSDAGGRAGTEAFF.

The chain joins TRBV5-6 to TRBJ2-1; 14 bases map to TRBD2. The CDR3 is 15 amino acids. V dropped 5 bases and J dropped 7; count of bases not matched to a gene: 5. Germline CDR1 is SGHDT and CDR2 is YYEEEE. DNA for the CDR3: TGTGCCAGCAGGGAGACTAGCGGGGGGGTTAATGAGCAGTTCTTC. Translation: CASRETSGGVNEQFF.

This chain links TRBV3-1 (or the pseudogene TRBV3-2) with TRBJ1-1; 11 bases line up with TRBD1. The CDR3 length is 13 residues. The J segment lost 8 bases and the V segment lost 5 bases, leaving 4 bases of the junction unmatched. The germline CDR1 and CDR2 sequences are LGHDT and YNNKEL (reference sequence). CDR3 sequence reads: CASSNRDRGEAFF. For the CDR3, the DNA is TGTGCCAGCAGCAACCGGGACAGGGGGGAAGCTTTCTTT.

This clone appeared once. V and J are TRBV12-5 and TRBJ1-6; 9 positions match TRBD1. The ends lost 2 bases at V and 7 bases at J; junction bases unmatched: 6. Per germline, CDR1 LGHNT and CDR2 FRNRAP. This CDR3 has 16 amino acids. The CDR3 sequence: CASGLPRDRDNSPLHF. The CDR3 nucleotides are TGTGCTAGTGGTTTGCCCCGGGACAGGGACAATTCACCCCTCCACTTT.

The CDR3 loop reads CASSQDGTGSYNEQFF. The CDR3 nucleotides are TGCGCCAGCAGCCAAGACGGGACAGGCTCCTACAATGAGCAGTTCTTC. V and J are TRBV4-3 and TRBJ2-1; 8 positions agree with TRBD1. Germline-derived CDR1 and CDR2 are LGHNA and YSLEER. After removal of 0 bases from V and 0 bases from J, the junction contained 1 base not matched to a gene. The CDR3 sequence is 16 residues long.

This clone was seen only once. Other DNA sequences in the sample encode the same CDR3. The rearrangement uses TRBV18 and TRBJ1-5; 9 bases are shared with TRBD1. The CDR3 has 15 residues. Trimming at V came to 6 bases and at J to 1 base, leaving 4 bases not matched to a gene. The V gene's germline CDR1 is KGHSH and CDR2 LQKENI. The DNA of the CDR3 is TGTGCCAGCTCTCCCGGACAGGGGAGCAATCAGCCCCAGCATTTT. Protein sequence: CASSPGQGSNQPQHF.

The rearrangement joins TRBV5-5 to TRBJ1-2; a weak D match, TRBD1 (6 bases). CDR1 is SGHKS, CDR2 YYEKEE, per germline (reference sequence). This CDR3 comprises 13 residues. The V end lost 5 bases, the J end lost 6 bases, and 14 bases lay between the germline ends. The DNA for the CDR3 is TGTGCCAGCAGGACTTATACAGGGAATGGCTACACCTTC. This sequence encodes CASRTYTGNGYTF. Supplemented by reference TRBV5-5 and TRBJ1-2, the full variable domain reads DAGVTQSPTHLIKTRGQQVTLRCSPISGHKSVSWYQQVLGQGPQFIFQYYEKEERGRGNFPDRFSARQFPNYSSELNVNALLLGDSALYLCASRTYTGNGYTFGSGTRLTVV.

This rearrangement joins TRBV21-1 to TRBJ2-3; the table's D call, TRBD1, has no DNA check behind it. TRBV21-1 is deemed a pseudogene. This CDR3 is built from 16 residues. CDR3 nucleotide sequence: TGTGCCAGCAGCGAGGGACAGGGCCCTAGCACAGATACGCAGTATTTT. Encoded protein: CASSEGQGPSTDTQYF.

The CDR3 DNA is TGTGCCAGCTCACCACCGTCAAGACCTACAGGCAATGAGCAGTTCTTC. This gives the protein CASSPPSRPTGNEQFF. The chain recombines TRBV18 with TRBJ2-1; TRBD1 is a possible D gene (5 bases). V lost 0 bases to trimming and J lost 6 bases, with 15 bases between them. The CDR3 is 16 residues long. Germline CDR1 and CDR2: KGHSH and LQKENI.

The V call is TRBV27, the J call TRBJ2-5, with 10 nucleotides matching TRBD1. J gave up 1 base and V 3 bases, and 2 bases lay outside the gene matches. The CDR3 extends over 15 amino acids. Germline V gene data show CDR1 as MNHEY and CDR2 as SMNVEV (reference sequence). The chain's CDR3 is CASSLGQGIQETQYF. In DNA, the CDR3 is TGTGCCAGCAGTTTGGGACAGGGGATCCAAGAGACCCAGTACTTC.

The chain carries TRBV30 and TRBJ2-7, with 7 bases identical to TRBD2. V shed 1 base, J shed 9 bases, and the junction held 6 bases outside the gene matches. The CDR3 totals 12 residues. CDR1 is GTSNPN and CDR2 is SVGIG in the germline V gene (reference sequence). This CDR3 reads CAWSGGREGQYF. The CDR3 DNA is TGTGCCTGGAGTGGAGGGAGGGAGGGGCAGTACTTC.

J is TRBJ1-6 and V is TRBV18; 9 bases are a match to TRBD1. The V gene end was trimmed by 6 bases and the J gene end by 9 bases; junction bases not matched to a gene: 9. CDR1 and CDR2 (germline): KGHSH, LQKENI. There are 15 residues in the CDR3. This CDR3 is CASSFGKDRGSPLHF. The CDR3 DNA sequence: TGTGCCAGCTCTTTCGGGAAGGACAGGGGTTCACCCCTCCACTTT.

This chain links TRBV24-1 with TRBJ2-3; 7 bases agree with TRBD2. The J segment lost 4 bases and the V segment lost 9 bases, leaving 18 bases of the junction unmatched. Germline CDR1 is KGHDR and CDR2 is SFDVKD. The CDR3 has 17 residues. The CDR3 DNA reads TGTGCCACCCGCGAAGGAGCGGGGAGCCCTAGGCCAGATACGCAGTATTTT. Translated: CATREGAGSPRPDTQYF.